One sample yielded the 9 T cell receptor beta chains listed below, sequenced in a study of blood T cells in healthy people across ages. Together with a sample-barcoded 5' primer, a J-beta primer mix was included in a second PCR lasting roughly 6 to 12 cycles. TCRdb re-analysed the 5' RACE reads in MiXCR, keeping a single row per CDR3 protein. The repertoire consists of 850,000 or so distinct CDR3 sequences, with around 26% occurring once and the leading ten covering 15% to 20%. What was sequenced was blood. Source of these receptors: a woman older than 75 in good health.

The chain recombines TRBV24-1 with TRBJ2-2; 8 bases map to TRBD1. V trimming: 6 bases; J trimming: 5 bases; junction bases outside the gene matches: 4. The CDR3 has 14 amino acids. Germline CDR1 KGHDR, CDR2 SFDVKD. The CDR3 protein is CATSNTGGTGELFF. CDR3 DNA sequence: TGTGCCACCAGTAATACAGGGGGGACCGGGGAGCTGTTTTTT.

There are many counts of this clonotype. V gene TRBV6-2 or TRBV6-3 combines with J gene TRBJ2-7, with D uncertain. CDR3 length equals 13 residues. Germline V gives CDR1 MNHEY, CDR2 SVGEGT. V lost 6 bases, J lost 7 bases, and 16 bases lay in between. The CDR3 is CASSQWSGGEQYF. The CDR3 DNA reads TGTGCCAGCAGCCAATGGTCTGGTGGGGAGCAGTACTTC.

In its sample, this clonotype was seen a few times. The J gene is TRBJ2-5, the V gene TRBV6-2 or TRBV6-3, with 13 bases lining up with TRBD2. V trimming: 6 bases; J trimming: 11 bases; junction bases outside the gene matches: 15. Germline V CDR1 and CDR2: MNHEY, SVGEGT. This CDR3 region has 16 residues. This CDR3 reads CASSPEGTSGVTEQYF. For the CDR3, the DNA is TGTGCCAGCAGCCCCGAGGGGACTAGCGGGGTAACTGAGCAGTACTTC.

This clonotype was observed at least ten times. V is TRBV6-1 and J is TRBJ2-3, with D possibly TRBD1 on 5 matching bases. Germline V CDR1 and CDR2: MNHNS, SASEGT. V lost 4 bases, J lost 4 bases, and 12 bases lay in between. This CDR3 has 14 amino acids. The CDR3 region is CASSASQGADTQYF. CDR3 in DNA: TGTGCCAGCAGTGCGTCTCAGGGCGCAGATACGCAGTATTTT.

The rearrangement links TRBV5-1 to TRBJ2-7; TRBD1 might be the D (6 bases). The tail of the sequence fits TRBJ2-5 better, so the J call may be wrong. This CDR3 comprises 14 residues. The germline CDR1 and CDR2 sequences are SGHRS and YFSETQ. CDR3 amino acids: CASSLTGTRETQYF. The DNA for the CDR3 is TGCGCCAGCAGCTTGACAGGGACCAGGGAGACCCAGTACTTC.

This clonotype was recorded once. V is TRBV20-1 and J is TRBJ2-1, with 9 bases matching TRBD1. The J call may not be correct, given that the DNA end is closer to TRBJ2-7. Germline V gene data show CDR1 as DFQATT and CDR2 as SNEGSKA (reference sequence). The CDR3 consists of 16 residues. CDR3 amino acids: CSASDATGGFSYEQYF. The CDR3 coding sequence is TGCAGTGCTAGCGACGCGACAGGGGGTTTTTCCTACGAGCAGTACTTC.

The sample holds many counts of this clonotype. The V call is TRBV5-1, the J call TRBJ1-2; D perhaps matches TRBD1 (6 bases). The CDR3 covers 14 residues. Deletions cut 5 bases from V and 2 bases from J, with 13 bases between. Germline CDR1 SGHRS, CDR2 YFSETQ. CDR3 coding DNA: TGCGCCAGCAGATTACAGGGCTCCAACTATGGCTACACCTTC. Encoded protein: CASRLQGSNYGYTF.

This clonotype was observed at least ten times. This sequence joins TRBV7-8 and TRBJ2-3; 8 nucleotides match TRBD1. The CDR3 is made up of 16 amino acids. Trimming cost V 3 bases and J 4 bases; bases outside gene matches: 9. Germline V gene lookup returns CDR1 SGHVS and CDR2 FQNEAQ. The CDR3 bases are TGTGCCAGCAGCTTGGACAGGGCTCCATGGGCAGATACGCAGTATTTT. Amino acid sequence: CASSLDRAPWADTQYF.

CDR3 in DNA: TGTGCCAGCAGTTTAGTGGGAAGAGGAGAGAGGGCAGATACGCAGTATTTT. Its protein is CASSLVGRGERADTQYF. The chain combines TRBV12-3 or TRBV12-4 with TRBJ2-3, with TRBD2 as a possible D gene (5 bases). Trimming shortened V by 1 base and J by 4 bases, and 18 bases separated the two germline ends. The CDR3 contains 17 residues.